This TCR beta chain originates from a study of T-cell memory formation after mild COVID-19. Overall study results and limits: Researchers found some responding clones in pre-infection memory, a sign that cross-reactive memory joined.

With regard to this clonotype: The antigen remains unidentified.

Amplification by 5'RACE using constant-segment primers produced TCR alpha and TCR beta cDNA libraries that carried sample barcodes and UMIs. TCRdb itself ran the 5' RACE reads through MiXCR, one entry per CDR3 protein. The sample comprises fewer than 500,000 distinct CDR3 sequences, about 23% of which are singletons, and approximately 13% rests with the top ten. Trimming shortened V by 1 base and J by 6 bases, and 16 bases separated the two germline ends. This CDR3 is 16 amino acids long. CDR1 and CDR2 from the germline V gene are DFQATT and SNEGSKA (reference sequence). The V gene is TRBV20-1, the J gene TRBJ1-6; no firm D call. Sequencing was done on a sample of PBMCs or a T cell subset sorted from them (not recorded which). The TCR sequence derives from an adult woman who had mild COVID-19 (a few samples of this study predate the infection). Cell type and time point are not known. The CDR3 loop is CSARVGSTTPNSPLHF. CDR3 nucleotide sequence: TGCAGTGCTAGAGTCGGATCGACCACACCTAATTCACCCCTCCACTTT.